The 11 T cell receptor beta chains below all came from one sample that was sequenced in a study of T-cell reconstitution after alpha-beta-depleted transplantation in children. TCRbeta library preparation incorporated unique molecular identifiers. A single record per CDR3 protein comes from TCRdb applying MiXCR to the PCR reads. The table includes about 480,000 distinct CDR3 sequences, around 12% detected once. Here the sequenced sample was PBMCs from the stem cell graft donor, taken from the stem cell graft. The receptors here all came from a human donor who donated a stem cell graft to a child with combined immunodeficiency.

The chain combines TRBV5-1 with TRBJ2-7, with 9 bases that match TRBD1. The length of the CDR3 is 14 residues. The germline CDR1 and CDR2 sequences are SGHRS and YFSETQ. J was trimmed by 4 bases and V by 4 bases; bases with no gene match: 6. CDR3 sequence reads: CASSRGTGKYEQYF. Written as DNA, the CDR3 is TGCGCCAGCAGCCGAGGGACAGGGAAGTACGAGCAGTACTTC. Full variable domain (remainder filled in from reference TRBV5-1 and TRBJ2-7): KAGVTQTPRYLIKTRGQQVTLSCSPISGHRSVSWYQQTPGQGLQFLFEYFSETQRNKGNFPGRFSGRQFSNSRSEMNVSTLELGDSALYLCASSRGTGKYEQYFGPGTRLTVT.

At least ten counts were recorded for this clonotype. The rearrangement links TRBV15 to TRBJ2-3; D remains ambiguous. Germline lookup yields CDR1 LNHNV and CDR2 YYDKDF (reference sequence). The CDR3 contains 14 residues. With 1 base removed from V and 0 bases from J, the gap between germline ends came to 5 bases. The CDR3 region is CATSRVVSTDTQYF. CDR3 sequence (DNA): TGTGCCACCAGCAGAGTGGTCAGCACAGATACGCAGTATTTT. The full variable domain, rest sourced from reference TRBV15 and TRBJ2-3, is DAMVIQNPRYQVTQFGKPVTLSCSQTLNHNVMYWYQQKSSQAPKLLFHYYDKDFNNEADTPDNFQSRRPNTSFCFLDIRSPGLGDTAMYLCATSRVVSTDTQYFGPGTRLTVL.

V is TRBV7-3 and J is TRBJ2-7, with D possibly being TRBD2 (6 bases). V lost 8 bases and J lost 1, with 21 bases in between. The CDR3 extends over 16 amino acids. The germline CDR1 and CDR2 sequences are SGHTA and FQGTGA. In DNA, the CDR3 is TGTGCCAGCCGCCCGCCCGGGACTCACAATTCCTACGAGCAGTACTTC. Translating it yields CASRPPGTHNSYEQYF.

This chain's CDR3 is CASTNGGGDYEQYF. The CDR3 DNA reads TGTGCCAGCACCAACGGGGGTGGGGACTACGAGCAGTACTTC. The V and J genes are TRBV25-1 and TRBJ2-7, with TRBD2 as a possible D gene (6 bases). The CDR3 is made up of 14 amino acids. Germline assignment: CDR1 MGHDK and CDR2 SYGVNS. Between the trimmed V and J ends, which lost 7 bases and 3 bases, there was a span of 16 bases.

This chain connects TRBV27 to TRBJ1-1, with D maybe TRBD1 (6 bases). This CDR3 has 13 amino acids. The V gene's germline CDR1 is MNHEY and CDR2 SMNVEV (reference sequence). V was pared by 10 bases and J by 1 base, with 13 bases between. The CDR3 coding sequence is TGTGCCATTCCAGGGGCCGCGAACACTGAAGCTTTCTTT. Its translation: CAIPGAANTEAFF.

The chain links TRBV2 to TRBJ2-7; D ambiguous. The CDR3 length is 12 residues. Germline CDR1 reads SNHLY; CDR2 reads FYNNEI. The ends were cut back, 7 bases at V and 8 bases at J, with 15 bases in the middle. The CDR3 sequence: CASKGGTTKQYF. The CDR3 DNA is TGTGCCAGCAAGGGTGGCACTACGAAGCAGTACTTC.

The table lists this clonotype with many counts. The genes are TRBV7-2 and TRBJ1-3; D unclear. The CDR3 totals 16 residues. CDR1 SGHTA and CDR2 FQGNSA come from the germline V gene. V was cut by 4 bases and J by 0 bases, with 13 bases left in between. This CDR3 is CASSSSHGNSGNTIYF. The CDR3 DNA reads TGTGCCAGCAGCTCCTCCCACGGAAACTCTGGAAACACCATATATTTT.

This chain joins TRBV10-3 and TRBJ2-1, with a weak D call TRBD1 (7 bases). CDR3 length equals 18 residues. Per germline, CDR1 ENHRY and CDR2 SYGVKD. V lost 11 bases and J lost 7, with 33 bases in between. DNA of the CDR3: TGTGCCGTTCCCGGAGGGACAGCGACCCTAGGGTCCTCAAATGAGCAGTTCTTC. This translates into CAVPGGTATLGSSNEQFF.

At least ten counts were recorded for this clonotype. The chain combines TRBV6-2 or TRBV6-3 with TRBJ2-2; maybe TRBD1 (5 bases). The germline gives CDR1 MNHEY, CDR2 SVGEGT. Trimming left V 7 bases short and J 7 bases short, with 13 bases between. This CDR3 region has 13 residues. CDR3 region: CASTLGAIGELFF. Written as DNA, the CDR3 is TGTGCCAGCACCCTAGGGGCTATCGGGGAGCTGTTTTTT.

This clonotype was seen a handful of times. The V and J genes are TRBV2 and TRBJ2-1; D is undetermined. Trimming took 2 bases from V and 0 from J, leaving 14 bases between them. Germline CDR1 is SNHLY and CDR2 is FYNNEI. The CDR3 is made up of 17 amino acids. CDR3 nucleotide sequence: TGTGCCAGCAGTGAATTGGCGCGGCCAAGCTCCTACAATGAGCAGTTCTTC. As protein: CASSELARPSSYNEQFF.

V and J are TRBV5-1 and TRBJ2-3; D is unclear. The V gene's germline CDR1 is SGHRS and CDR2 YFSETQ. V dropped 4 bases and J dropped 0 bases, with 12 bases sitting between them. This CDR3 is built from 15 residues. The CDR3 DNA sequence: TGCGCCAGCAGCCCCCGCCAGTCTAGCACAGATACGCAGTATTTT. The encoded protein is CASSPRQSSTDTQYF.